This T cell receptor beta chain was found in a study of CD8+ T cells in alopecia areata. The wider study: Twice daily, treated patients received 5 to 10 mg of oral tofacitinib. Study-wide findings and caveats: Mice showed clearer TCR sharing than patients did, a gap that was possibly HLA-related. Tofacitinib produced a significant decrease in scalp clonality and in expanded CD8+ clones among the top 100.

Concerning this clone itself: Its matching antigen is unknown.

RNA, once extracted, was reverse transcribed into cDNA for use as the sequencing template. Generated by immunoSEQ multiplex PCR, the TCRdb table keeps only in-frame clones and is missing some. This sample yields 150,000 or so clones, of which 58% are seen a single time; 16% belongs to the top ten. Treatment meaning: oral pan-JAK inhibitor, 5-10 mg twice daily. Alopecia areata patients provided lesional scalp punch biopsies and peripheral blood. The TCR comes from a human donor with alopecia areata. The starting material was CD4+ T cells sorted from blood, obtained at approximately week 60, from a patient treated with tofacitinib.

The CDR3 nucleotides are TGTGCCAGCAGAAGCTCTGGAAACACCATATATTTT. It encodes CASRSSGNTIYF. The V and J genes are TRBV25-1 and TRBJ1-3; D not certain. Germline V gives CDR1 MGHDK, CDR2 SYGVNS. The CDR3 loop spans 12 amino acids. V was clipped by 6 bases and J by 0 bases, with 3 bases between them.